One and the same sample provided the 28 T cell receptor beta chains below, sequenced in a study of OX40 agonist ivuxolimab in advanced cancers. The method behind the library was the immunoSEQ multiplex PCR assay. In TCRdb, the immuneACCESS table is reduced to in-frame sequences with V and J assigned. These tables do not hold every clone; where another copy was compared, an unresolved V gene accounts for under half, and the others remain unexplained. This sample has around 140,000 clones in its table, and around nine tenths of those were observed once. The ten top clones hold 1.1% of the sample. The sequenced sample was CD4+ or CD8+ T cells sorted from blood, obtained in a trial of the OX40 agonist ivuxolimab. Receptors were obtained from an adult with an advanced solid tumor such as melanoma, head and neck, liver or kidney cancer.

This chain links TRBV6-5 with TRBJ1-3, with D uncertain. Trimming removed 0 bases at V and 4 bases at J, with 10 bases between. The CDR3 is made up of 15 amino acids. The germline V gene has CDR1 MNHEY and CDR2 SVGAGI. CDR3 protein: CASSYSPAYGNTIYF. For the CDR3, the DNA is TGTGCCAGCAGTTACTCGCCCGCTTACGGAAACACCATATATTTT.

The rearrangement uses TRBV7-2 and TRBJ1-3; D uncertain. The germline CDR1 and CDR2 sequences are SGHTA and FQGNSA. Between the trimmed V and J ends, which lost 5 bases and 0 bases, there was a span of 14 bases. This CDR3 contains 16 residues. CDR3 sequence reads: CASSPRRGSSGNTIYF. The CDR3 coding sequence is TGTGCCAGCAGCCCTCGGAGAGGGAGCTCTGGAAACACCATATATTTT.

The chain uses TRBV9 and TRBJ2-1; no clear D. The V and J ends lost 0 bases and 6 bases respectively, with 4 bases between them. The length of the CDR3 is 12 residues. Germline values: CDR1 SGDLS, CDR2 YYNGEE. The CDR3 here is CASSVDSNEQFF. In nucleotides, the CDR3 is TGTGCCAGCAGCGTAGATTCCAATGAGCAGTTCTTC.

The V call is TRBV2, the J call TRBJ2-3, with 9 bases aligning to TRBD2. Per germline, CDR1 SNHLY and CDR2 FYNNEI. V was pared by 5 bases and J by 6 bases, with 12 bases of the junction left unmatched. This CDR3 is 16 amino acids long. The CDR3 DNA reads TGTGCCAGCAGTTGGACTAGCGAGGGCGACGTGGATACGCAGTATTTT. This codes for CASSWTSEGDVDTQYF.

The J gene is TRBJ2-3, the V gene TRBV7-9; TRBD1 might be the D (6 bases). Trimming removed 5 bases at V and 1 base at J, with 13 bases between. This CDR3 region has 15 residues. CDR1 and CDR2 (germline): SEHNR, FQNEAQ (reference sequence). CDR3 region: CASSRGAGGTDTQYF. CDR3 DNA sequence: TGTGCCAGCAGCCGAGGCGCAGGGGGCACAGATACGCAGTATTTT.

The V call is TRBV5-1, the J call TRBJ2-7, with a possible D match to TRBD1 (7 bases). CDR1 and CDR2 from the germline V gene are SGHRS and YFSETQ. Trimming shortened V by 0 bases and J by 7 bases, and 17 bases separated the two germline ends. This CDR3 has 15 amino acids. The CDR3: CASSLESGGSREQYF. In DNA, the CDR3 is TGCGCCAGCAGCTTGGAGTCAGGGGGGTCTCGAGAGCAGTACTTC. Full variable domain (remainder filled in from reference TRBV5-1 and TRBJ2-7): KAGVTQTPRYLIKTRGQQVTLSCSPISGHRSVSWYQQTPGQGLQFLFEYFSETQRNKGNFPGRFSGRQFSNSRSEMNVSTLELGDSALYLCASSLESGGSREQYFGPGTRLTVT.

This rearrangement joins TRBV7-3 to TRBJ2-1; D is possibly TRBD2 (6 bases). V was cut by 0 bases and J by 1 base, with 10 bases left in between. The CDR3 consists of 16 residues. CDR1 is SGHTA, CDR2 FQGTGA, per germline. The CDR3 DNA reads TGTGCCAGCAGCTTAACGGGAGGCCAATCCTACAATGAGCAGTTCTTC. Translating it yields CASSLTGGQSYNEQFF.

This chain uses TRBV12-5 with TRBJ1-5, with D unresolved. V lost 1 base, J lost 4 bases, and 5 bases lay in between. Germline V gene lookup returns CDR1 LGHNT and CDR2 FRNRAP. The CDR3 has 13 residues. This CDR3 is CASGLAFNQPQHF. The CDR3 nucleotides read TGTGCTAGTGGTTTGGCCTTTAATCAGCCCCAGCATTTT. The variable domain in full, with the rest retrieved from reference TRBV12-5 and TRBJ1-5, is DARVTQTPRHKVTEMGQEVTMRCQPILGHNTVFWYRQTMMQGLELLAYFRNRAPLDDSGMPKDRFSAEMPDATLATLKIQPSEPRDSAVYFCASGLAFNQPQHFGDGTRLSIL.

V usage is TRBV28 and J usage is TRBJ2-7, with 9 bases identical to TRBD1. The CDR3 totals 12 residues. The germline gives CDR1 MDHEN, CDR2 SYDVKM. J lost 5 bases, V lost 5 bases, and 1 base had no gene match. The CDR3 DNA sequence: TGTGCCAGCAGTGGACAGGGGAACGAGCAGTACTTC. Amino acid sequence: CASSGQGNEQYF.

This clone was seen just once. This chain uses TRBV4-3 with TRBJ2-7; D is ambiguous. The CDR3 runs 15 residues. Germline loops: CDR1 LGHNA, CDR2 YSLEER. Trimming stripped 1 base from V and 3 bases from J, with 13 bases between. The CDR3 DNA sequence: TGCGCCAGCAGCCAAGGACCCCAAGGAAGCTACGAGCAGTACTTC. Amino acids: CASSQGPQGSYEQYF.

J is TRBJ1-5 and V is TRBV19; D is undetermined. The ends were cut back, 9 bases at V and 2 bases at J, with 11 bases in the middle. CDR3 length: 13 amino acids. Germline V gene sequence: CDR1 LNHDA, CDR2 SQIVND (reference sequence). Here the CDR3 DNA reads TGTGCCAGCAATCTCCTGGGCAATCAGCCCCAGCATTTT. Translating gives CASNLLGNQPQHF.

The chain uses TRBV19 and TRBJ1-2; possible D gene TRBD1, 5 bases. The germline gives CDR1 LNHDA, CDR2 SQIVND (reference sequence). The CDR3 extends over 13 amino acids. V dropped 7 bases and J dropped 3 bases, with 12 bases sitting between them. CDR3 nucleotide sequence: TGTGCCAGTAACCGGGGGGAGGACTATGGCTACACCTTC. Its translation is CASNRGEDYGYTF.

V usage is TRBV28 and J usage is TRBJ1-2, with TRBD1 identical over 9 bases. The CDR3 covers 16 residues. Germline CDR1 reads MDHEN; CDR2 reads SYDVKM. V dropped 2 bases and J dropped 6; count of bases not matched to a gene: 10. The CDR3, as DNA: TGTGCCAGCAGTTTACTCACAGGGGGCTCCGGGAATGGCTACACCTTC. This sequence encodes CASSLLTGGSGNGYTF.

The CDR3 here is CASSFDYGYTF. The DNA of the CDR3 is TGTGCCAGCAGTTTTGATTATGGCTACACCTTC. V and J are TRBV6-6 and TRBJ1-2; D call uncertain. Germline V gives CDR1 MNHNY, CDR2 SVGAGI (reference sequence). The CDR3 extends over 11 amino acids. The ends were cut back, 4 bases at V and 5 bases at J, with 5 bases in the middle.

V usage is TRBV10-1 and J usage is TRBJ1-3; 7 positions agree with TRBD1. The CDR3 covers 17 residues. Germline CDR1 is WNHNN and CDR2 is SYGVQD (reference sequence). Trimming took 8 bases from V and 3 from J; bases not matched to a gene: 16. DNA of the CDR3: TGCGCCAGCGCCCCGGTTGGAGACAGGGATAATGGAAACACCATATATTTT. This sequence encodes CASAPVGDRDNGNTIYF.

This clone was observed a handful of times. The rearrangement uses TRBV28 and TRBJ1-2; D perhaps matches TRBD1 (5 bases). CDR1 is MDHEN, CDR2 SYDVKM, per germline. The CDR3 runs 12 residues. Trimming stripped 10 bases from V and 4 bases from J, with 13 bases between. DNA of the CDR3: TGTGCCACCCACGGGGGAGGCTATGGCTACACCTTC. It codes for CATHGGGYGYTF.

A few counts support this clone. This rearrangement joins TRBV5-1 to TRBJ1-1, with no clear D. In germline, CDR1 is SGHRS, CDR2 YFSETQ. Trimming stripped 0 bases from V and 3 bases from J, with 12 bases between. The CDR3 runs 15 residues. CDR3 residues: CASSLGSSTDTEAFF. For the CDR3, the DNA is TGCGCCAGCAGCTTGGGCTCGTCGACGGACACTGAAGCTTTCTTT.

This clone occurred a few times. The chain couples TRBV19 to TRBJ1-5; D is uncertain. Per the germline V gene, CDR1 is LNHDA and CDR2 is SQIVND (reference sequence). The CDR3 consists of 16 residues. Trimming left V 3 bases short and J 2 bases short, with 14 bases between. CDR3 sequence: CASSMGRVEGNQPQHF. The CDR3, as DNA: TGTGCCAGTAGTATGGGGAGGGTGGAGGGCAATCAGCCCCAGCATTTT.

The chain uses TRBV6-4 and TRBJ2-1, with 7 bases aligning to TRBD2. The CDR3 spans 14 residues. The V and J ends lost 8 bases and 8 bases, in that order; junction bases with no gene match: 12. Germline values: CDR1 MRHNA, CDR2 SNTAGT. The CDR3 reads CASRAGRGDDEQFF. The DNA of the CDR3 is TGTGCCAGCCGAGCGGGGAGGGGTGATGATGAGCAGTTCTTC.

The chain has TRBV28 and TRBJ2-7; TRBD2 matches at 9 bases. The trim removed 7 bases at V and 4 bases at J, leaving 11 bases unmatched. The length of the CDR3 is 15 residues. In germline, CDR1 is MDHEN, CDR2 SYDVKM. In DNA, the CDR3 is TGTGCCAGCACCCCAAATGGTAGCGGGAGATACGAGCAGTACTTC. Amino acid sequence: CASTPNGSGRYEQYF.

CDR3 nucleotides: TGTGCCAGCACTGGGCAAGAGACCCAGTACTTC. This codes for CASTGQETQYF. The chain joins TRBV28 to TRBJ2-5, with D uncertain. The CDR3 totals 11 residues. V gave up 7 bases and J gave up 2 bases, with 5 bases separating them. Looked up from germline, CDR1 is MDHEN and CDR2 is SYDVKM.

V gene TRBV5-1 combines with J gene TRBJ2-3, with TRBD1 identical over 9 bases. CDR3 length equals 15 residues. V lost 4 bases and J lost 6; bases outside the gene matches: 9. CDR1 is SGHRS and CDR2 is YFSETQ in the germline V gene. CDR3 loop: CASSPQTGGGDTQYF. For the CDR3, the DNA is TGCGCCAGCAGCCCGCAGACAGGGGGTGGGGATACGCAGTATTTT.

This chain uses TRBV6-5 with TRBJ2-1; 9 bases align to TRBD2. This CDR3 spans 15 amino acids. Germline V gene lookup returns CDR1 MNHEY and CDR2 SVGAGI. V gave up 5 bases and J gave up 4 bases; unmatched junction bases: 6. The CDR3 here is CASSRSSGDYNEQFF. The CDR3, as DNA: TGTGCCAGCAGTAGATCTAGCGGGGATTACAATGAGCAGTTCTTC.

A word on this clone: The junction and the germline gene differ at one end; a read error may be behind it. This sample also contains other DNA sequences that code for the same CDR3. V gene TRBV10-3 combines with J gene TRBJ2-7; 8 nucleotides agree with TRBD1. The CDR3 consists of 14 residues. Germline CDR1 reads ENHRY; CDR2 reads SYGVKD. The CDR3, as DNA: TGTGCCATCAGTTTCAGGGGGCTTACCTACGAGCAATACTTC. It translates to CAISFRGLTYEQYF.

The chain recombines TRBV7-2 with TRBJ1-2; maybe TRBD1 (6 bases). There are 13 residues in the CDR3. The germline gives CDR1 SGHTA, CDR2 FQGNSA. V lost 5 bases and J 4 bases, leaving 11 bases between the germline ends. The CDR3 DNA reads TGTGCCAGCAGCGGACAGCTGGGCTATGGCTACACCTTC. It is translated as CASSGQLGYGYTF.

The J gene is TRBJ1-2, the V gene TRBV10-3, with 9 nucleotides matching TRBD1. Germline values: CDR1 ENHRY, CDR2 SYGVKD. The CDR3 sequence is 13 residues long. The V gene end was trimmed by 4 bases and the J gene end by 7 bases; junction bases not matched to a gene: 4. Here the CDR3 DNA reads TGTGCCATCAGTGGGGGACAGGGAATTGGCTACACCTTC. Protein sequence: CAISGGQGIGYTF.

The V call is TRBV6-6, the J call TRBJ2-1; 11 nucleotides match TRBD2. V gave up 2 bases and J gave up 4 bases; unmatched junction bases: 1. Germline V gene sequence: CDR1 MNHNY, CDR2 SVGAGI (reference sequence). This CDR3 contains 15 residues. The CDR3 DNA reads as TGTGCCAGCAGTTACGGGACTAGCGGATACAATGAGCAGTTCTTC. Encoded protein: CASSYGTSGYNEQFF.

The rearrangement joins TRBV5-5 to TRBJ1-4, with 7 bases lining up with TRBD1. V dropped 3 bases and J dropped 0; count of bases not matched to a gene: 2. The germline CDR1 and CDR2 sequences are SGHKS and YYEKEE (reference sequence). The length of the CDR3 is 15 residues. The CDR3 nucleotides read TGTGCCAGCAGCTCCCAGGGGGCAACTAATGAAAAACTGTTTTTT. Protein product: CASSSQGATNEKLFF.